This T cell receptor beta chain was retrieved from a study of OX40 agonist ivuxolimab in advanced cancers. Repertoires were generated with immunoSEQ multiplex PCR, while TCRdb's copy carries only in-frame clones and drops some. Among 76,000 or so clones listed, about 88% were seen once. Trimming at V came to 0 bases and at J to 2 bases, leaving 12 bases not matched to a gene. This CDR3 has 18 amino acids. The germline CDR1 and CDR2 sequences are SGHNT and YENEEA. This specimen was CD4+ or CD8+ T cells sorted from blood, taken in a trial of the OX40 agonist ivuxolimab. The rearrangement joins TRBV11-3 to TRBJ2-7; 8 bases align to TRBD1. The receptor's source is an adult with an advanced solid tumor such as melanoma, head and neck, liver or kidney cancer. The CDR3 DNA follows: TGTGCCAGCAGCTTAGAAAGATATGGGACAGGTGGTACCTACGAGCAGTACTTC. Translation gives CASSLERYGTGGTYEQYF.